These T cell receptor beta chains were read from a single sample in a study of monozygotic twins with inflammatory bowel disease. Reprocessing the 5' RACE reads, TCRdb reports a single entry for every CDR3 protein and omits DNA. This repertoire includes roughly 330,000 distinct CDR3 sequences. Specimen: blood. Receptor source: a human donor with ulcerative colitis or Crohn's disease, or a healthy co-twin of an affected twin (not recorded which). CDR3s include the opening cysteine and the closing phenylalanine or tryptophan.

v_call,j_call,cdr3_length,cdr3_aa
TRBV3-1,TRBJ2-7,17,CASSQARWREGSYEQYF
TRBV5-6,TRBJ2-1,12,CASSREGGEQFF
TRBV20-1,TRBJ2-1,14,CSARVIGSYNEQFF
TRBV4-3,TRBJ2-5,14,CASSQENREETQYF
TRBV11-2,TRBJ2-1,15,CASSPGATIDNEQFF
TRBV7-8,TRBJ1-4,18,CASSPDRDKGQIHEKPFF
TRBV29-1,TRBJ1-1,12,CSALGTNTEAFF
TRBV5-1,TRBJ1-2,17,CASSLGGQESLSGGYTF
TRBV5-1,TRBJ2-1,16,CASSDLTSGSYNEQFF
TRBV27,TRBJ2-7,15,CASRSGDRSSYEQYF
TRBV28,TRBJ2-3,13,CASSFGPGDTQYF
TRBV20-1,TRBJ2-3,14,CSASQGAGTDTQYF
TRBV12-3/TRBV12-4,TRBJ1-1,16,CASSFFLPGADTEAFF
TRBV20-1,TRBJ2-1,14,CSARTLAGYNEQFF
TRBV20-1,TRBJ2-1,15,CSARDPQRYYNEQFF
TRBV28,TRBJ2-6,13,CASSHEGANVLTF
TRBV6-4,TRBJ1-2,16,CASSALGQTLNYGYTF
TRBV14,TRBJ2-6,16,CASSQKQGYGANVLTF
TRBV6-2/TRBV6-3,TRBJ2-7,16,CASSDPQSGTGDEQYF
TRBV7-2,TRBJ2-7,15,CASSPGSGSSYEQYF
TRBV5-1,TRBJ2-3,14,CASESGGSTDTQYF
TRBV5-4,TRBJ2-1,14,CAAHRLGLNNEQFF
TRBV7-9,TRBJ1-5,13,CASSAQGNQPQHF
TRBV6-5,TRBJ2-3,16,CASSYEITGAWDTQYF
TRBV25-1,TRBJ2-7,16,CASSGLTGGIYYEQYF
TRBV3-1,TRBJ1-5,12,CASSLDGRPQHF
TRBV7-9,TRBJ2-1,15,CASSWSGQTYNEQFF
TRBV28,TRBJ2-3,17,CASSLNDGGDYTDTQYF
TRBV27,TRBJ2-1,18,CASSLRSLGGPSLYEQFF
TRBV2,TRBJ2-7,14,CASSWGSRLHEQYF
TRBV2,TRBJ2-2,15,CASSGSGTSAGELFF
TRBV3-1,TRBJ2-1,15,CASSQESGTWDEQFF
TRBV28,TRBJ2-1,15,CASRPGTSGNNEQFF
TRBV12-3/TRBV12-4,TRBJ1-2,14,CASREENPLYGYTF
TRBV27,TRBJ2-1,16,CASSPRRSGGDNEQFF
TRBV28,TRBJ2-2,16,CASSPTSDQNTGELFF
TRBV29-1,TRBJ2-1,16,CSAEKDSWASYNEQFF
TRBV15,TRBJ2-3,17,CATSSLLGRGGTDTQYF
TRBV9,TRBJ2-7,13,CASSLDYSGEQYF
TRBV20-1,TRBJ1-6,13,CSARSRGSSPLHF
TRBV7-3,TRBJ2-2,15,CASSLLAGSTGELFF
TRBV4-3,TRBJ2-1,13,CASAGRVRDEQFF
TRBV20-1,TRBJ1-5,17,CSARYLRGGASNQPQHF
TRBV15,TRBJ2-1,14,CATKPGLVDGEQFF
TRBV28,TRBJ1-5,16,CASSPQTGAGNQPQHF
TRBV27,TRBJ2-7,14,CASSFRGERYEQYF
TRBV19,TRBJ1-1,16,CASSTAAGGMNTEAFF
TRBV15,TRBJ2-7,14,CATSPQVSSYEQYF
TRBV10-3,TRBJ1-4,14,CAISELAGVEKLFF
TRBV5-1,TRBJ2-3,14,CASSGGDSTDTQYF
TRBV29-1,TRBJ2-7,13,CSVFVSGRWEQYF
TRBV4-3,TRBJ2-1,17,CASSQVSGGSSYNEQFF
TRBV27,TRBJ1-6,14,CASSLKAWGSPLHF